The T cell receptor (beta chain) under discussion was sequenced for a study of control samples from healthy donors and cancer patients. Deletions cut 6 bases from V and 2 bases from J, with 16 bases between. The CDR3 is 15 residues long. Germline values: CDR1 LNHDA, CDR2 SQIVND (reference sequence). Using immunoSEQ multiplex PCR, the repertoire was profiled, and TCRdb retains in-frame clones only, with some absent. The sample consists of 170,000 or so clones, around 94% of them appearing once. This chain connects TRBV19 to TRBJ1-1; D unclear. The source is a man aged 30-40 years in good health. Input material: blood. The CDR3: CASRRREAANTEAFF. CDR3 bases: TGTGCCAGTAGACGGCGGGAGGCAGCTAACACTGAAGCTTTCTTT.